These 9 T cell receptor beta chains originate from one sample sequenced in a study of T cell responses to AZD1222 COVID-19 vaccine. Only in-frame clones appear in the TCRdb table, and some are missing; sequencing was by immunoSEQ multiplex PCR. The data show about 100,000 clones, about 86% seen once. Sequencing used peripheral blood, obtained on day 0 of AZD1222 vaccination. The receptors shown here come from an adult in good health.

This sequence joins TRBV9 and TRBJ2-5; 10 bases map to TRBD2. Germline values: CDR1 SGDLS, CDR2 YYNGEE. The CDR3 length is 16 residues. V lost 1 base, J lost 5 bases, and 8 bases stayed unmatched. CDR3 protein: CASSVKAGGPWETQYF. For the CDR3, the DNA is TGTGCCAGCAGCGTAAAAGCGGGGGGGCCGTGGGAGACCCAGTACTTC. Combining the CDR3 with reference TRBV9 and TRBJ2-5 gives the whole variable domain DSGVTQTPKHLITATGQRVTLRCSPRSGDLSVYWYQQSLDQGLQFLIQYYNGEERAKGNILERFSAQQFPDLHSELNLSSLELGDSALYFCASSVKAGGPWETQYFGPGTRLLVL.

The rearrangement joins TRBV19 to TRBJ1-1; TRBD1 matches 8 bases. The CDR3 covers 15 residues. The J segment lost 4 bases and the V segment lost 0 bases, leaving 4 bases of the junction unmatched. CDR1 is LNHDA and CDR2 is SQIVND in the germline V gene (reference sequence). The CDR3 here is CASSIDQGAVTEAFF. The CDR3 region has the DNA TGTGCCAGTAGTATAGATCAGGGGGCGGTCACTGAAGCTTTCTTT.

This clone has just a few counts. The chain combines TRBV2 with TRBJ1-5; weak D call: TRBD1 (6 bases). Germline V gives CDR1 SNHLY, CDR2 FYNNEI. Trimming removed 7 bases from V and 2 bases from J, with 15 bases in between. The CDR3 has 15 amino acids. The CDR3 bases are TGTGCCAGCAATACAAAACAGGGTGGCAATCAGCCCCAGCATTTT. Its translation: CASNTKQGGNQPQHF. Combining the CDR3 with reference TRBV2 and TRBJ1-5 gives the whole variable domain EPEVTQTPSHQVTQMGQEVILRCVPISNHLYFYWYRQILGQKVEFLVSFYNNEISEKSEIFDDQFSVERPDGSNFTLKIRSTKLEDSAMYFCASNTKQGGNQPQHFGDGTRLSIL.

The chain uses TRBV5-1 and TRBJ2-5; D call uncertain. V lost 0 bases, J lost 5 bases, and 8 bases lay in between. CDR1 and CDR2 (germline): SGHRS, YFSETQ. This CDR3 is built from 13 residues. CDR3 sequence: CASSLEVVETQYF. CDR3 nucleotide sequence: TGCGCCAGCAGCTTGGAAGTTGTTGAGACCCAGTACTTC. The complete variable domain, with remaining parts taken from reference TRBV5-1 and TRBJ2-5, reads KAGVTQTPRYLIKTRGQQVTLSCSPISGHRSVSWYQQTPGQGLQFLFEYFSETQRNKGNFPGRFSGRQFSNSRSEMNVSTLELGDSALYLCASSLEVVETQYFGPGTRLLVL.

The chain has TRBV10-3 and TRBJ2-5, with D hard to call. V lost 4 bases, J lost 0 bases, and 6 bases lay in between. Germline lookup yields CDR1 ENHRY and CDR2 SYGVKD. This CDR3 has 13 amino acids. The DNA of the CDR3 is TGTGCCATCAGTGTTCGCGACCAAGAGACCCAGTACTTC. Translated: CAISVRDQETQYF.

V and J are TRBV2 and TRBJ1-3, with a weak D call TRBD1 (5 bases). Germline-derived CDR1 and CDR2 are SNHLY and FYNNEI. The germline V and J ends were trimmed by 7 bases and 3 bases, with 16 bases remaining between them. CDR3 length: 15 amino acids. The CDR3 protein is CASIRGRAGGNTIYF. CDR3 nucleotide sequence: TGTGCCAGCATACGAGGCAGGGCGGGTGGAAACACCATATATTTT.

This sequence joins TRBV25-1 and TRBJ1-2; D gene unclear. Looked up from germline, CDR1 is MGHDK and CDR2 is SYGVNS. CDR3 size: 14 residues. V dropped 5 bases and J dropped 4 bases, with 14 bases sitting between them. CDR3 loop: CASSLGITSYGYTF. The DNA of the CDR3 is TGTGCCAGCAGTTTGGGGATTACCAGCTATGGCTACACCTTC.

The V and J genes are TRBV7-6 and TRBJ2-7; D perhaps matches TRBD2 (6 bases). Trimming cost V 1 base and J 6 bases, with 10 bases left between them. Germline CDR1 reads SGHVS; CDR2 reads FNYEAQ. The CDR3 has 13 amino acids. CDR3 in DNA: TGTGCCAGCAGCTTAGGGGACTCCCTCGAGCAGTACTTC. Residues: CASSLGDSLEQYF.

The rearrangement joins TRBV4-1 to TRBJ2-1; D unclear. Trimming took 5 bases from V and 0 from J, leaving 11 bases between them. The V gene's germline CDR1 is MGHRA and CDR2 YSYEKL. The CDR3 consists of 15 residues. The CDR3 loop reads CASSLDSNSYNEQFF. CDR3 nucleotides: TGCGCCAGCAGCTTAGACTCCAACTCCTACAATGAGCAGTTCTTC.